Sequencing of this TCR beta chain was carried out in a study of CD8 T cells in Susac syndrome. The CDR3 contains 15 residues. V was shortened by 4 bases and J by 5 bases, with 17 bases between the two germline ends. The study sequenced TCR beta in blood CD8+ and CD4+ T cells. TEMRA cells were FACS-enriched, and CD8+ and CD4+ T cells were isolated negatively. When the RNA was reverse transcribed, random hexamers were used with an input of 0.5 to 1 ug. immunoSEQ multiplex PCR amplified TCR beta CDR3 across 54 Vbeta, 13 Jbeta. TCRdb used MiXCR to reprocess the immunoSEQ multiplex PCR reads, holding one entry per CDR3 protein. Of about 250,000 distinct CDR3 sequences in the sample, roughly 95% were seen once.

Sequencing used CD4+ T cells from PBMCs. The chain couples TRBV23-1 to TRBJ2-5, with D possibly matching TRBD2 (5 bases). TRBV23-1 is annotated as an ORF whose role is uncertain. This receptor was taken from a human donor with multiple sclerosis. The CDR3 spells CASSPWTSRAETQYF. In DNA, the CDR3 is TGCGCCAGCAGTCCGTGGACTTCTCGAGCCGAGACCCAGTACTTC.